This TCR beta chain was profiled in a study of T cells after yellow fever vaccination (dated 2019 in TCRdb). General notes on the study: The SMART-Seq v4 Ultra Low Input RNA kit was used to prepare libraries from fractions with low cell numbers. To track T-cell clones before and after primary and booster YFV17D yellow fever vaccination, bulk TCR alpha and beta repertoires were sequenced longitudinally. Two healthy male donors made up the cohort, one aged 18 to 29 years and the other aged 30 to 40 years. Blood samples were taken at several timepoints before and after primary and secondary immunization, and bulk PBMC replicates and cell subsets were isolated.

Broader findings and caveats from the paper: Because the study included only two donors, the extent to which the findings can be generalized is limited. The secondary T-cell response was weaker than the primary response but faster, peaking on day 5 instead of day 15. Most clones expanded after primary vaccination (96% of CD4 and 70% to 90% of CD8) were re-detected after the booster, suggesting that broad memory maintenance occurred. A small fraction of clonotypes appeared in both the CD4 and CD8 compartments, likely as a result of convergent recombination. Because abundant contaminating clonotypes from the bulk population could be contained in FACS-sorted repertoires, computational filtering was required.

Of note for this clonotype: Its antigen is not yet known. Base qualities are not recorded, but no much larger clone differs from it by a single base.

Trimming takes 6 bases from V and 1 base from J, and the germline ends sit 15 bases apart. Its CDR3 holds 15 amino acids, cysteine through phenylalanine. Of all the DNA, just the CDR3 is kept, 45 bases in frame from base 1. According to the germline V gene (reference sequence), CDR1 reads LNHDA and CDR2 reads SQIVND. TCR cDNA was made using 5'RACE template switching, a step that added a universal primer site and unique molecular identifiers. Priming for cDNA synthesis came from both the TCR alpha and TCR beta constant segments. Two PCR steps were used to amplify libraries, with sample barcodes and sequencing adapters being added in the second step. Sequencing of the libraries was done on either Illumina HiSeq 2500 (2x100 bp) or NovaSeq (2x150 bp). The study's own analysis went as follows. Reads were demultiplexed and collapsed into UMI consensus sequences with MIGEC, and V(D)J alignment was performed with MiXCR. Using edgeR on replicate PBMC samples, clonotypes were called vaccine-responding if FDR was below 0.01 and the log2 fold change was above 5 up to day 15. Each bulk clonotype received a CD4 or CD8 identity based on whether the sequenced CD4 or CD8 repertoire contained that clonotype at higher abundance. TCRdb trimmed the raw reads at Q25, called clones with MiXCR and kept productive beta chains. Each entry is one CDR3 protein sequence, shown with its most common DNA and genes. TCRdb, not the authors, supplied the V and J calls. The sample table lists about 510,000 distinct CDR3 sequences, 21% of them with a count of one. Clones ranked in the top ten supply about 16% of the sample.

Taken with the paper, the label for treatment or condition translates to: live attenuated yellow fever vaccine strain. At each blood-draw timepoint, two biological replicates of bulk PBMCs were obtained. A standard Ficoll-Paque protocol was used to isolate PBMCs from peripheral blood. RNA was extracted with TriZol from bulk PBMCs, CD4 and CD8 fractions, and dextramer-positive and dextramer-negative fractions. Specimen: PBMCs, collected 21 days after the first yellow fever vaccination. The receptor comes from a man between 18 and 29 years old who received the YFV17D yellow fever vaccine. This chain joins TRBV19 to TRBJ2-5, with a tentative D gene TRBD1 over 5 matching bases. The DNA reads TGTGCCAGTAGACCCTGGGGCACCCTCCAAGAGACCCAGTACTTC. This encodes CASRPWGTLQETQYF.